This section outlines one T cell receptor (beta chain) sequence together with its context. Antigen: not known. Noted time point: persistent/refractory GD, antithyroid drugs over 5 years with positive TRAb. The TCR library was prepared using RNA isolated from PBMCs. This record comes from a study of regulatory T cells in long-lasting Graves disease. For the study at large: To qualify as persistent, Graves' disease required over 5 years of antithyroid drugs with positive TSH receptor antibodies. Study observations and caveats: Persistent disease preferred TRBV28, TRBJ1-2 and TRBJ2-5. TCR diversity was lower in persistent Graves' patients (versus newly diagnosed ones).

This CDR3 has 16 residues. The V gene lost 4 bases and the J gene lost 1 base, with 16 bases spanning the gap. The germline V gene encodes CDR1 ENHRY and CDR2 SYGVKD. CDR3 regions were amplified by Arm-PCR using iRepertoire HTBI primers to build TCR beta libraries. In the study's own analysis: Across all samples, about 62 TRBV segments and 15 or so TRBJ segments were identified. MiXCR, run by TCRdb on the multiplex PCR reads, gives a single entry per CDR3 protein. Here the V and J calls rest on TCRdb's processing, not on the authors' analysis. The table shows about 430,000 distinct CDR3 sequences, with about 21% occurring only once.

The TCR was taken from a female donor with Graves disease. The V call is TRBV10-3, the J call TRBJ1-2, with TRBD1 as a possible D gene (6 bases). The sequences come from peripheral blood mononuclear cells (PBMCs), collected when the disease was refractory, from a patient treated with antithyroid drugs. CDR3 DNA sequence: TGTGCCATCAGTGGGGGGGCAGGGACCCTTAACTATGGCTACACCTTC. Its translation: CAISGGAGTLNYGYTF.